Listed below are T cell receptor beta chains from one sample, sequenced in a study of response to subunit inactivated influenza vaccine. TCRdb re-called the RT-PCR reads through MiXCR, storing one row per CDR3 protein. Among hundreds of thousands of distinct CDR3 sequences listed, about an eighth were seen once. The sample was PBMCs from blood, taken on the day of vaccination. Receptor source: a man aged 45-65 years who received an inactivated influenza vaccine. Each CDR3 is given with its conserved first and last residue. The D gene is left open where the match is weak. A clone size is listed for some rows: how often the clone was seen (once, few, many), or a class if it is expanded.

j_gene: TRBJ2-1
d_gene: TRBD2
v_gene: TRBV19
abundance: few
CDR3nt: TGTGCCAGTAGTATCGTAGCGGGAGGCGTCTACAATGAGCAGTTCTTC
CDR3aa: CASSIVAGGVYNEQFF

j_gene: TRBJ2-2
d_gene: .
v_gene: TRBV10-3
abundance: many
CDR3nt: TGTGCCATCAGTCTGAATGAGGCGAACACCGGGGAGCTGTTTTTT
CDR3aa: CAISLNEANTGELFF

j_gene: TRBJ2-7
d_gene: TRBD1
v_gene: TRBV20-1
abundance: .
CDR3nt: TGCAGTGCTCTGGCGGGGAGGACAGGGTTTAACTACGAGCAGTACTTC
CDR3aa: CSALAGRTGFNYEQYF

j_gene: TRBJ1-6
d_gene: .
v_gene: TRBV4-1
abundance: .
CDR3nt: TGCGCCAGCAGCCAAGGTCAGGATTCACCCCTCCACTTT
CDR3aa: CASSQGQDSPLHF

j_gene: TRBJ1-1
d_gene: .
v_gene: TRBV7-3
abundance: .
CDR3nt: TGTGCCAGCACCCTACACCCCCAAATGAACACTGAAGCTTTCTTT
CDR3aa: CASTLHPQMNTEAFF

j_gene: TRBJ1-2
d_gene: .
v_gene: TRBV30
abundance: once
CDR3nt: TGTGCCTGGAGTCCCGGGGGGCTTGCGGGCTATGGCTACACCTTC
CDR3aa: CAWSPGGLAGYGYTF

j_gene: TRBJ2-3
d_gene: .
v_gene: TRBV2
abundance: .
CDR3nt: TGTGCCAGCACTCCGGACCCTGTCGGGACGCAGTATTTT
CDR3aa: CASTPDPVGTQYF

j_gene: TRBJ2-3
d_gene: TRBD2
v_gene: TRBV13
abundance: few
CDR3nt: TGTGCCAGCAGCCGGACCGGGACTAGCGGGGGAGGTCAGGTCGCAGATACGCAGTATTTT
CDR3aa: CASSRTGTSGGGQVADTQYF

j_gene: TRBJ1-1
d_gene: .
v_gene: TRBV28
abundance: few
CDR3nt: TGTGCCAGCAGTTTTAGTTTTTCGGTTGGAGGTCTCACTGAAGCTTTCTTT
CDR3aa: CASSFSFSVGGLTEAFF

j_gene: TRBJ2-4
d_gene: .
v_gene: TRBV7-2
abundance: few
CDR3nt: TGTGCCAGCAGCTCGGCAAGGGCTGCAGCCAAAAACATTCAGTACTTC
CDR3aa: CASSSARAAAKNIQYF

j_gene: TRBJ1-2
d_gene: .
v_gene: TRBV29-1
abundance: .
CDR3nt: TGCAGCGTTGATGAGGGGGAGCCCGTGTCCTCATATGGCTACACCTTC
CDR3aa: CSVDEGEPVSSYGYTF

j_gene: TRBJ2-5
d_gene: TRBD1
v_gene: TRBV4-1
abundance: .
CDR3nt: TGCGCCAGCAGCCCCCCGGGACAGGGGGCCGTGACCCAGTACTTC
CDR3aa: CASSPPGQGAVTQYF

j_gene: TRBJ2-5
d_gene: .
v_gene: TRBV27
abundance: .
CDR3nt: TGTGCCAGCAGTTTATCCCGGACCCGGCTGGAGACCCAGTACTTC
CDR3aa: CASSLSRTRLETQYF

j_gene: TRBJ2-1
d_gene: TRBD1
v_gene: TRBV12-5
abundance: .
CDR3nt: TGTGCTAGTGGTTATACGGGACAGAGCTTTTCCTACAATGAGCAGTTCTTC
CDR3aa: CASGYTGQSFSYNEQFF

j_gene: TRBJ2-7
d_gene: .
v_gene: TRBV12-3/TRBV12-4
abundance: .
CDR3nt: TGTGCCAGCTCCGGAAGTGATATTTACTTC
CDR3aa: CASSGSDIYF

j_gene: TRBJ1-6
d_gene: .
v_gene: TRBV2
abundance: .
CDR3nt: TGTGCCAGCAGTGATACAGGGCTTACTTCACCCCTCCACTTT
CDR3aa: CASSDTGLTSPLHF

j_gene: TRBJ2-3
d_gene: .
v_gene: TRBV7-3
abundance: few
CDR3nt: TGTGCCAGCAGCTTAACGTTCTCAGATACGCAGTATTTT
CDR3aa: CASSLTFSDTQYF

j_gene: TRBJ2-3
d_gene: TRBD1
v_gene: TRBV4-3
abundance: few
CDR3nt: TGCGCCAGCAGCCGACCGGGACAGGCGCAGTATTTT
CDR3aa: CASSRPGQAQYF

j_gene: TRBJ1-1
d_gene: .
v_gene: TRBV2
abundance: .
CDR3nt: TGTGCCAGCAGTGAGGAGGGTATAAACACTGAAGCTTTCTTT
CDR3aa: CASSEEGINTEAFF

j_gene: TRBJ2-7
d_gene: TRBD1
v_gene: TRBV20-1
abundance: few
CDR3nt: TGCAGTGCAACGGACAGGGGCCGGGAGCAGTACTTC
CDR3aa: CSATDRGREQYF

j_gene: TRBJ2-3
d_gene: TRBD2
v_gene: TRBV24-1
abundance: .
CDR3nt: TGTGCCACCAGTGCTACTAGCGGGGGCGCAGATACGCAGTATTTT
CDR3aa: CATSATSGGADTQYF

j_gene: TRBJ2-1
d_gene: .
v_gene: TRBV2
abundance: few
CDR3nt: TGTGCCAGCAGTCACCAGGACAGTTACAATGAGCAGTTCTTC
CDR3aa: CASSHQDSYNEQFF

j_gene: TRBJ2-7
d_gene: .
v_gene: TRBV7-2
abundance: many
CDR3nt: TGTGCCAGCAGCTCCGCGGGACTCCGGAGCTACGAGCAGTACTTC
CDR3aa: CASSSAGLRSYEQYF

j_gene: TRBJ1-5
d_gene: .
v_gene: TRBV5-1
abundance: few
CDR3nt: TGCGCCAGCAGCCCCGGAGAGGGGGGTCAGCCCCAGCATTTT
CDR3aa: CASSPGEGGQPQHF

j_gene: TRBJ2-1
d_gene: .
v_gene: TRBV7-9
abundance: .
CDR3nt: TGTGCCAGCAGCTTAGATGGGACGGAGCAGTTCTTC
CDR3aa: CASSLDGTEQFF

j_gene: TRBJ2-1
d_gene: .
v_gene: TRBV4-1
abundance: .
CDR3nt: TGCGCCAGCAGCCTTCAGGGGTATTTGGTCGATGAGCAGTTCTTC
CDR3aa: CASSLQGYLVDEQFF

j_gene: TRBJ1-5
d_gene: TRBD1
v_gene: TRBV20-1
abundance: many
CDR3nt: TGCAGTGCTAGACGCGACAGGGATTGGCAGCCCCAGCATTTT
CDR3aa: CSARRDRDWQPQHF

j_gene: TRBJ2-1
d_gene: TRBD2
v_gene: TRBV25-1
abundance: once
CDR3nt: TGTGCCAGCAGGAGCGGGAGGCCCTTCTATGAGCAGTTCTTC
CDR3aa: CASRSGRPFYEQFF

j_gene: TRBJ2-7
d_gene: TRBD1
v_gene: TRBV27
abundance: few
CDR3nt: TGTGCCAGCAGTTTATCGTGGGGACAGGGGTTTTTAGAGCAGTACTTC
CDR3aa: CASSLSWGQGFLEQYF

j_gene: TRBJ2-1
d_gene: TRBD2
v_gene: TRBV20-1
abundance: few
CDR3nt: TGCAGTGCTAGATCTAGCGGTAACTACAATGAGCAGTTCTTC
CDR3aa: CSARSSGNYNEQFF

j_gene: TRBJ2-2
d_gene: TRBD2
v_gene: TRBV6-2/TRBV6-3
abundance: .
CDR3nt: TGTGCCAGCAAACCGGGACTAGCGGGAGCCGGGGAGCTGTTTTTT
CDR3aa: CASKPGLAGAGELFF

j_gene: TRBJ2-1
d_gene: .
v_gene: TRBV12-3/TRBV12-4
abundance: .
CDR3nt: TGTGCCAGCAGTGTAAGAGGGAGGAATGAGCAGTTCTTC
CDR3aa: CASSVRGRNEQFF

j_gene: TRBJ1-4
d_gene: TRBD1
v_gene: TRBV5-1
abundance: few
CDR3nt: TGCGCCAGCAGTTCACAGGGGGCGCGGGAAGAAAAACTGTTTTTT
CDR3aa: CASSSQGAREEKLFF

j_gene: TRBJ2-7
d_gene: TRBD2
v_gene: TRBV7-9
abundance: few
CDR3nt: TGTGCCAGCAGACCTAGCGGGATGGGGCCCTACGAGCAGTACTTC
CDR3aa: CASRPSGMGPYEQYF

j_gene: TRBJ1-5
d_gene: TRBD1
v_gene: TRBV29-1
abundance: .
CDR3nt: TGCAGCGCAACACGGAAACTCGAACAGGGGTCGAACCAGCCCCAGCATTTT
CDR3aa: CSATRKLEQGSNQPQHF

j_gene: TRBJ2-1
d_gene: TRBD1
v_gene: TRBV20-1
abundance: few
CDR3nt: TGCAGTTCTGAAACCCCGGGACAGGGGGCAGATGAGCAGTTCTTC
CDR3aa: CSSETPGQGADEQFF

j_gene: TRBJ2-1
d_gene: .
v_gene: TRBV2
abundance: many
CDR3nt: TGTGCCAGCAGGAAGACAGAGAGCTCCTACAATGAGCAGTTCTTC
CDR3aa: CASRKTESSYNEQFF